The T cell receptor (beta chain) under discussion was sequenced for a study of blood T cell repertoires in COVID-19. At the level of the study: Some COVID-19 samples were acute and others convalescent; all came from the United States, Italy and Spain. PBMCs, B-cell-depleted T cells, or T cells were the source of the cDNA or gDNA that made up the material.

As originally analysed: Amplification from reference gene primers served as the basis for estimated nucleated cell counts. TCRdb keeps only in-frame clones here, not all; method: immunoSEQ multiplex PCR. V, J and clone size were drawn from that table, and D and trimming were deduced from the DNA. The sample lists roughly 42,000 clones, about 90% seen once, with approximately 4.3% in the top ten. The sequenced material came from peripheral blood. The TCR comes from a man aged 60 to 75 with acute or convalescent COVID-19.

This chain's CDR3 is CASSLSGLSEQFF. The CDR3 DNA reads as TGTGCCAGCAGCTTGTCAGGGTTATCTGAGCAGTTCTTC. This chain uses TRBV7-2 with TRBJ2-1, with D possibly TRBD1 on 5 matching bases. Germline V gene sequence: CDR1 SGHTA, CDR2 FQGNSA. Trimming left V 3 bases short and J 9 bases short, with 12 bases between. The CDR3 has 13 amino acids. Drawing the rest from reference TRBV7-2 and TRBJ2-1, the complete variable domain is GAGVSQSPSNKVTEKGKDVELRCDPISGHTALYWYRQSLGQGLEFLIYFQGNSAPDKSGLPSDRFSAERTGGSVSTLTIQRTQQEDSAVYLCASSLSGLSEQFFGPGTRLTVL.